This TCR beta chain emerged from a study of blood T cells in healthy people across ages. V dropped 6 bases and J dropped 6; count of bases not matched to a gene: 10. In germline, CDR1 is MDHEN, CDR2 SYDVKM. The CDR3 sequence is 16 residues long. Next came a second PCR, run for about 7 to 12 cycles, which used a sample-barcoded 5' primer along with a J-beta primer mix. MiXCR was run by TCRdb on the 5' RACE reads, yielding one entry per CDR3 protein. The table lists 750,000 to 1,000,000 distinct CDR3 sequences, roughly 29% of them singletons, with about a tenth in the top ten. This clonotype was observed a handful of times. This sample was shared with a second study, whose subject was T cells of mothers and their children.

The sequence derives from a woman in her forties in good health. V usage is TRBV28 and J usage is TRBJ2-1, with 11 bases lining up with TRBD1. Sequenced input: blood. The CDR3 region has the DNA TGTGCCAGCAGGGCTACCGGGACAGGGGGTTTCAATGAGCAGTTCTTC. Translating gives CASRATGTGGFNEQFF.